This TCR beta chain is drawn from a study of human T cells and chemical hapten exposure. V lost 1 base to trimming and J lost 5 bases, with 9 bases between them. The CDR3 length is 14 residues. Per germline, CDR1 MNHNS and CDR2 SASEGT. Study outcomes and limitations: Counts of expanded TCRs at PT1 were positively correlated with patch test score.

As the library was built, unique molecular identifiers were attached to individual cDNA molecules. TCRdb analysed the RACE reads with MiXCR anew, one entry per CDR3 protein. Among approximately 89,000 distinct CDR3 sequences listed, 6.5% to 8.5% were seen once. Stated time point: patch test 2, 6 weeks after DPC sensitization. The sample's treatment: therapeutic diphenylcyclopropenone sensitization with weekly scalp DPC. This clonotype was counted many times. Its antigen is unknown. The genes are TRBV6-1 and TRBJ2-1, with unresolved D. The sample here was whole blood, taken in connection with sensitization to the hapten diphenylcyclopropenone (DPC). This sequence was found in a woman aged 30 to 39 with alopecia areata. Some clones in this sample may be carry-over from other donors' samples. The CDR3 here is CASSEVGSHNEQFF. CDR3 DNA sequence: TGTGCCAGCAGTGAAGTGGGTTCCCACAATGAGCAGTTCTTC.